The 6 T cell receptor beta chains below come from one sample, sequenced in a study of response to subunit inactivated influenza vaccine. MiXCR was run by TCRdb on the RT-PCR reads, yielding one entry per CDR3 protein. The sample has hundreds of thousands of distinct CDR3 sequences; roughly 8.2% are singletons. Source: PBMCs from blood, taken approximately 25 months after vaccination. These receptors were taken from a man between 50 and 69 years old who received an inactivated influenza vaccine.

This clonotype appeared many times. The genes are TRBV12-3 or TRBV12-4 and TRBJ2-2, with unresolved D. The CDR3 totals 15 residues. With 4 bases removed from V and 2 bases from J, the gap between germline ends came to 11 bases. CDR3 region: CASSSQGLNTGELFF. Here the CDR3 DNA reads TGTGCCAGCAGTTCGCAAGGGTTAAACACCGGGGAGCTGTTTTTT.

V gene TRBV27 combines with J gene TRBJ2-3, with no clear D. This CDR3 is 16 amino acids long. V was pared by 5 bases and J by 1 base, with 16 bases between. Germline-derived CDR1 and CDR2 are MNHEY and SMNVEV (reference sequence). CDR3 sequence: CASSLTQSPGTDTQYF. The CDR3 bases are TGTGCCAGCAGTCTTACCCAGTCCCCCGGCACAGATACGCAGTATTTT.

This clonotype appeared many times. The chain recombines TRBV5-1 with TRBJ2-2; 7 bases map to TRBD2. The CDR3 loop spans 16 amino acids. Trimming took 4 bases from V and 6 from J; bases not matched to a gene: 12. The germline CDR1 and CDR2 sequences are SGHRS and YFSETQ. The CDR3 DNA reads as TGCGCCAGCAGCAGTTCCGGGACTAAAGGCGCCGGGGAGCTGTTTTTT. Protein sequence: CASSSSGTKGAGELFF.

This chain links TRBV12-3 or TRBV12-4 with TRBJ2-1; D perhaps matches TRBD2 (5 bases). There are 16 residues in the CDR3. With 4 bases removed from V and 3 bases from J, the gap between germline ends came to 16 bases. CDR3 in amino acids: CASSWGPGDYYNEQFF. CDR3 nucleotide sequence: TGTGCCAGCAGTTGGGGTCCGGGCGACTACTACAATGAGCAGTTCTTC.

The V call is TRBV6-2 or TRBV6-3, the J call TRBJ1-1; no definite D call. The V gene's germline CDR1 is MNHEY and CDR2 SVGEGT. The V gene lost 2 bases and the J gene lost 7 bases, with 14 bases spanning the gap. The CDR3 totals 14 residues. CDR3 DNA sequence: TGTGCCAGCAGTTACGGCCCGGGTCGAGGTGAAGCTTTCTTT. As protein: CASSYGPGRGEAFF.

CDR3 sequence: CASSAAGTSGVNEQFF. The CDR3, as DNA: TGTGCCAGCAGCGCCGCCGGGACTAGCGGGGTTAATGAGCAGTTCTTC. The J gene is TRBJ2-1, the V gene TRBV9; 13 bases agree with TRBD2. V shed 3 bases and J 7 bases; nucleotides not matched to a gene: 7. The CDR3 consists of 16 residues. Germline V gene data show CDR1 as SGDLS and CDR2 as YYNGEE.